This T cell receptor beta chain was sequenced for a study of prognosis after radiotherapy for stage I lung cancer. Two-round multiplex PCR on genomic DNA was the method by which TCR beta CDR3 was amplified. It was primers specific to each TRBV and TRBJ gene that first-round PCR used. TCRdb called the multiplex PCR reads again in MiXCR, with one record for every CDR3 protein. The repertoire holds around 23,000 distinct CDR3 sequences, with approximately 45% as singletons. Germline V gene lookup returns CDR1 MNHEY and CDR2 SMNVEV (reference sequence). CDR3 size: 15 residues. Remarks on this clonotype: The germline gene is not matched at one end of the junction; a read error may be the cause.

This chain links TRBV27 with TRBJ2-6; 9 nucleotides match TRBD1. This receptor was obtained from a donor aged 50 or older with non-small cell lung cancer. The sample consisted of PBMCs, taken before or after stereotactic body radiation therapy (not recorded which). As DNA, the CDR3 is TGTACCAGCGGGGACAGGGCTTCTGGGGCCAACGTCCTGACTTTC. Translation: CTSGDRASGANVLTF.